A selection of T cell receptor beta chains follows, all from one sample in a study of T-cell reconstitution after alpha-beta-depleted transplantation in children. TCRdb reprocessed the PCR reads via MiXCR and lists one record per CDR3 protein. Found here are some 220,000 distinct CDR3 sequences, approximately 10% of them singletons; the top ten hold 28%. The input for sequencing was PBMCs, taken before TCRalphabeta/CD19-depleted stem cell transplant. The receptors come from a child under two years old with acute myeloid leukemia, due to receive a stem cell transplant. CDR3s include the opening cysteine and the closing phenylalanine or tryptophan. The D gene is left open where the match is weak. The size entry is marked missing in some rows and otherwise reads once, few, many or a size class.

v_gene,abundance,j_gene,d_gene,CDR3aa,CDR3nt
TRBV4-3,many,TRBJ2-7,TRBD2,CASSQELAGDEQYF,TGCGCCAGCAGCCAAGAACTAGCGGGAGACGAGCAGTACTTC
TRBV29-1,many,TRBJ1-4,-,CSVEGGRDEKLFF,TGCAGCGTTGAAGGGGGGCGTGATGAAAAACTGTTTTTT
TRBV20-1,many,TRBJ1-2,-,CSARAKVNYGYTF,TGCAGTGCTAGAGCGAAGGTTAACTATGGCTACACCTTC
TRBV29-1,-,TRBJ1-3,-,CSVSTTGNTIYF,TGCAGCGTCTCAACGACGGGAAACACCATATATTTT
TRBV12-3/TRBV12-4,many,TRBJ1-2,-,CASTEMRWQIYGYTF,TGTGCCAGCACCGAAATGAGGTGGCAGATCTATGGCTACACCTTC
TRBV28,few,TRBJ2-1,TRBD2,CASRAGGAANEQFF,TGTGCCAGCAGAGCGGGGGGGGCAGCTAATGAGCAGTTCTTC
TRBV20-1,many,TRBJ2-3,-,CSAMTQVADTQYF,TGCAGTGCTATGACTCAGGTCGCAGATACGCAGTATTTT
TRBV20-1,many,TRBJ2-2,TRBD2,CSARLAGNTGELFF,TGCAGTGCTAGACTAGCGGGGAACACCGGGGAGCTGTTTTTT
TRBV20-1,many,TRBJ2-7,-,CSAPHPGAYEQYF,TGCAGTGCTCCACACCCAGGAGCCTACGAGCAGTACTTC
TRBV10-3,many,TRBJ1-6,-,CAIREGDANSPLHF,TGTGCCATCAGAGAAGGGGACGCTAATTCACCCCTCCACTTT
TRBV20-1,many,TRBJ1-1,-,CSARFPQGRNTEAFF,TGCAGTGCTAGATTCCCCCAGGGGCGGAACACTGAAGCTTTCTTT
TRBV28,-,TRBJ1-5,TRBD1,CASRSGGSRGPQHF,TGTGCCAGCAGATCAGGGGGCTCCCGTGGGCCCCAGCATTTT
TRBV7-8,many,TRBJ2-4,-,CASSSGFITKNIQYF,TGTGCCAGCAGCTCTGGGTTCATCACCAAAAACATTCAGTACTTC
TRBV5-1,many,TRBJ2-1,TRBD1,CASSATQGALGYSYNEQFF,TGCGCCAGCAGCGCAACACAGGGGGCGCTGGGGTACTCCTACAATGAGCAGTTCTTC
TRBV7-2,many,TRBJ2-1,TRBD2,CASSFRLAGGNEQFF,TGTGCCAGCAGCTTCCGACTAGCGGGAGGGAATGAGCAGTTCTTC
TRBV5-1,many,TRBJ2-1,-,CASSSQWVNEQFF,TGCGCCAGCAGCTCCCAATGGGTCAATGAGCAGTTCTTC
TRBV28,-,TRBJ2-7,-,CASSFSPNEQYF,TGTGCCAGCAGTTTTAGTCCAAACGAGCAGTACTTC
TRBV5-1,many,TRBJ2-7,TRBD2,CASSLASGTSEQYF,TGCGCCAGCAGCTTGGCTAGCGGGACTAGCGAGCAGTACTTC
TRBV29-1,many,TRBJ1-2,-,CSAAGANVGGYTF,TGCAGCGCCGCCGGGGCCAACGTTGGGGGCTACACCTTC
TRBV3-1,-,TRBJ2-2,-,CASCLTGINTGELFF,TGTGCCTCCTGCCTGACAGGAATCAACACCGGGGAGCTGTTTTTT
TRBV5-1,-,TRBJ2-1,TRBD1,CASSLIRDRGNEQFF,TGCGCCAGCAGCTTGATTAGGGACAGGGGGAATGAGCAGTTCTTC
TRBV5-5,many,TRBJ1-5,TRBD1,CASSSRGQGNQPQHF,TGTGCCAGCAGCTCGCGGGGACAGGGAAATCAGCCCCAGCATTTT
TRBV20-1,many,TRBJ2-7,-,CSAARDTSYEQYF,TGCAGTGCTGCGCGGGACACGTCCTACGAGCAGTACTTC
TRBV7-3,few,TRBJ2-3,-,CASSLGGSVTDTQYF,TGTGCCAGCAGCTTAGGGGGTAGTGTGACAGATACGCAGTATTTT
TRBV24-1,many,TRBJ2-1,TRBD2,CATSDASGRAVDEQFF,TGTGCCACCAGTGACGCTAGCGGGAGGGCCGTGGATGAGCAGTTCTTC
TRBV30,few,TRBJ2-1,-,CAWSGLGLNEQFF,TGTGCCTGGAGTGGACTAGGGCTCAATGAGCAGTTCTTC
TRBV20-1,many,TRBJ1-4,TRBD1,CSAPGQGFNEKLFF,TGCAGTGCTCCTGGACAGGGTTTTAATGAAAAACTGTTTTTT
TRBV28,few,TRBJ2-7,-,CASSLPESSYEQYF,TGTGCCAGCAGTTTGCCGGAGAGCTCCTACGAGCAGTACTTC
TRBV20-1,many,TRBJ2-7,-,CSARDAGYLDEQYF,TGCAGTGCTAGAGATGCGGGTTACTTGGACGAGCAGTACTTC
TRBV4-2,many,TRBJ2-4,TRBD1,CASSQAAGTGGVNIQYF,TGTGCCAGCAGCCAAGCGGCTGGGACAGGGGGCGTAAACATTCAGTACTTC
TRBV6-5,many,TRBJ1-6,-,CASRSSNSPLHF,TGTGCCAGCAGGTCGTCAAATTCACCCCTCCACTTT
TRBV5-1,many,TRBJ1-4,-,CASRFGEVREKLFF,TGCGCCAGCAGGTTTGGGGAGGTTCGCGAAAAACTGTTTTTT
TRBV2,many,TRBJ2-1,TRBD2,CASSPQRSGRSNEQFF,TGTGCCAGCAGCCCCCAGAGGAGCGGGAGGTCTAATGAGCAGTTCTTC
TRBV30,few,TRBJ2-5,-,CAWSVGRAETQYF,TGTGCCTGGAGTGTTGGTAGGGCTGAGACCCAGTACTTC
TRBV3-1,many,TRBJ2-4,-,CASSQPDPPNIQYF,TGTGCCAGCAGCCAGCCGGACCCTCCAAACATTCAGTACTTC
TRBV29-1,many,TRBJ2-1,-,CSVGWVLGARPVNEQFF,TGCAGCGTTGGTTGGGTTTTAGGGGCTCGGCCCGTAAATGAGCAGTTCTTC
TRBV12-3/TRBV12-4,-,TRBJ1-5,-,CASSAGVEYQPQHF,TGTGCCAGCAGTGCAGGGGTAGAGTACCAGCCCCAGCATTTT
TRBV20-1,many,TRBJ2-1,-,CSAGTPWNEQFF,TGCAGTGCTGGGACACCTTGGAATGAGCAGTTCTTC
TRBV7-9,many,TRBJ2-7,-,CASSLGHAGSYEQYF,TGTGCCAGCAGCTTGGGTCACGCCGGGAGTTACGAGCAGTACTTC
TRBV30,few,TRBJ1-5,-,CAWRRGSNQPQHF,TGTGCCTGGAGGCGGGGTAGCAATCAGCCCCAGCATTTT
TRBV20-1,many,TRBJ2-1,-,CSARDSGARGPMNEQFF,TGCAGTGCTAGAGATTCTGGGGCTAGAGGGCCCATGAATGAGCAGTTCTTC